This TCR beta chain is from a study of cytomegalovirus exposure and HLA in healthy donors. The PCR used 60 Vbeta and 13 Jbeta primers. TCRdb's table, derived via immunoSEQ multiplex PCR, lists solely in-frame clones and lacks some. Among around 150,000 clones, about three quarters were seen once, and the ten largest hold about 1.3%. The sequence was obtained from a man between 18 and 35 years old in good health and CMV-seronegative. Sequenced sample: PBMCs.

The DNA of the CDR3 is TGCGCCAGCAGAGTGCCTGGAGACAATGAGCAGTTCTTC. Translation: CASRVPGDNEQFF. The chain recombines TRBV5-1 with TRBJ2-1; no clear D. Trimming shortened V by 5 bases and J by 5 bases, and 11 bases separated the two germline ends. The CDR3 is 13 amino acids. In germline, CDR1 is SGHRS, CDR2 YFSETQ.